This T cell receptor beta chain was sequenced in a study of OX40 agonist ivuxolimab in advanced cancers. Study-level information: Dose-escalation patients suffered from hepatocellular carcinoma, melanoma, renal cell or head and neck cancer.

Sequencing was performed with immunoSEQ multiplex PCR; in TCRdb, only in-frame clones are kept and a portion is missing. The sample carries approximately 58,000 clones, about 88% recorded once. Autoimmune disease history or systemic immunosuppression excluded patients. Germline CDR1 LGHNA, CDR2 YNFKEQ. Trimming removed 8 bases from V and 2 bases from J, with 8 bases in between. This CDR3 has 12 amino acids. The chain employs TRBV4-2 and TRBJ2-3; perhaps TRBD2 as D (7 bases). The origin of this receptor is an adult with an advanced solid tumor such as melanoma, head and neck, liver or kidney cancer. Specimen: CD4+ or CD8+ T cells sorted from blood, collected in a trial of the OX40 agonist ivuxolimab. For the CDR3, the DNA is TGTGCCAGCGGGGGGGCCACAGATACGCAGTATTTT. It specifies CASGGATDTQYF.